The 24 T cell receptor beta chains presented below share a single source sample, sequenced in a study of blood T cells in healthy people across ages. The authors ran a second PCR of roughly 7 to 11 cycles using a sample-barcoded 5' primer and a J-beta primer mix. TCRdb analysed the 5' RACE reads with MiXCR anew, one entry per CDR3 protein. The sample carries hundreds of thousands of distinct CDR3 sequences, around half recorded once. Sequenced input: blood. All receptors come from a woman between 55 and 75 years old in good health.

V is TRBV7-2 and J is TRBJ2-3; D gene ambiguous. From germline, CDR1 is SGHTA and CDR2 FQGNSA. CDR3 length: 14 residues. V was cut by 1 base and J by 2 bases, with 7 bases left in between. Here the CDR3 reads CASSLVVNTDTQYF. The CDR3 nucleotides read TGTGCCAGCAGCTTAGTGGTTAACACAGATACGCAGTATTTT.

This clonotype has just a few counts. J is TRBJ2-1 and V is TRBV6-2 or TRBV6-3; 12 nucleotides agree with TRBD2. J lost 7 bases, V lost 7 bases, and 8 bases had no gene match. The CDR3 spans 15 residues. In germline, CDR1 is MNHEY, CDR2 SVGEGT. The CDR3 reads CASIAGLAGQNEQFF. The CDR3 coding sequence is TGTGCCAGCATCGCGGGACTAGCGGGCCAGAATGAGCAGTTCTTC.

The chain joins TRBV20-1 to TRBJ2-7, with 13 bases fitting TRBD2. The CDR3 extends over 15 amino acids. Trimming cost V 5 bases and J 5 bases; bases outside gene matches: 9. Germline V CDR1 and CDR2: DFQATT, SNEGSKA (reference sequence). The CDR3 DNA is TGCAGTGCTTTCACACCGGGACTAGCGGGACACGAGCAGTACTTC. Residues: CSAFTPGLAGHEQYF.

This clonotype occurred many times. V gene TRBV29-1 combines with J gene TRBJ1-2; D uncertain. CDR3 length: 14 amino acids. CDR1 is SQVTM and CDR2 is ANQGSEA in the germline V gene. V lost 3 bases to trimming and J lost 0 bases, with 11 bases between them. The CDR3 spells CSVDLTESNYGYTF. The DNA of the CDR3 is TGCAGCGTTGACCTCACGGAATCTAACTATGGCTACACCTTC.

The gene calls are TRBV29-1 and TRBJ1-1, with D maybe TRBD1 (5 bases). The CDR3 length is 16 residues. Germline CDR1 is SQVTM and CDR2 is ANQGSEA. The germline V and J ends were trimmed by 0 bases and 4 bases, with 18 bases remaining between them. The CDR3, as DNA: TGCAGCGTTGAAGATACCGGGCATATCGGGGGCACTGAAGCTTTCTTT. Encoded protein: CSVEDTGHIGGTEAFF. The full variable domain, with the rest looked up from reference TRBV29-1 and TRBJ1-1, is SAVISQKPSRDICQRGTSLTIQCQVDSQVTMMFWYRQQPGQSLTLIATANQGSEATYESGFVIDKFPISRPNLTFSTLTVSNMSPEDSSIYLCSVEDTGHIGGTEAFFGQGTRLTVV.

This sequence joins TRBV7-3 and TRBJ2-1, with D tentatively TRBD1 (5 bases). Trimming shortened V by 1 base and J by 6 bases, and 10 bases separated the two germline ends. The length of the CDR3 is 14 residues. Germline assignment: CDR1 SGHTA and CDR2 FQGTGA. Here the CDR3 reads CASSLMQGSNEQFF. The CDR3 DNA reads TGTGCCAGCAGCTTAATGCAGGGTTCCAATGAGCAGTTCTTC.

This clonotype has at least ten counts. The V gene is TRBV11-2, the J gene TRBJ2-3, with D possibly being TRBD1 (6 bases). The CDR3 length is 15 residues. Germline lookup yields CDR1 SGHAT and CDR2 FQNNGV. V dropped 1 base and J dropped 3 bases, with 11 bases sitting between them. CDR3 region: CASSLVSTGTDTQYF. Written as DNA, the CDR3 is TGTGCCAGCAGCTTAGTCTCTACAGGGACAGATACGCAGTATTTT.

The V and J genes are TRBV20-1 and TRBJ1-1, with 9 bases identical to TRBD1. V shed 3 bases and J 9 bases; nucleotides not matched to a gene: 8. This CDR3 comprises 13 residues. From germline, CDR1 is DFQATT and CDR2 SNEGSKA (reference sequence). Here the CDR3 DNA reads TGCAGTGCTAGGGACAGGGGAAGCCTCAAAGCTTTCTTT. Protein: CSARDRGSLKAFF.

In its sample, this clonotype was seen a few times. This rearrangement joins TRBV24-1 to TRBJ2-5; 8 bases align to TRBD2. The germline CDR1 and CDR2 sequences are KGHDR and SFDVKD. The ends lost 5 bases at V and 3 bases at J; junction bases unmatched: 7. This CDR3 contains 15 residues. CDR3 coding DNA: TGTGCCACCAGTGCCCCCGGGGGGGGAAAAGAGACCCAGTACTTC. It codes for CATSAPGGGKETQYF.

This clonotype was counted ten times or more. The gene calls are TRBV6-2 or TRBV6-3 and TRBJ2-7, with D unresolved. The V and J ends lost 6 bases and 0 bases respectively, with 12 bases between them. Germline values: CDR1 MNHEY, CDR2 SVGEGT. The CDR3 length is 14 residues. CDR3 loop: CASRLRASSYEQYF. The CDR3 region has the DNA TGTGCCAGCAGACTCCGGGCCAGCTCCTACGAGCAGTACTTC.

This chain uses TRBV5-4 with TRBJ2-3; 12 nucleotides align to TRBD2. The CDR3 contains 16 residues. Germline lookup yields CDR1 SGHNT and CDR2 YYREEE (reference sequence). V lost 3 bases, J lost 4 bases, and 6 bases stayed unmatched. The CDR3 DNA reads as TGTGCCAGCAGCTCAGGACTAGCGGGAACGGCAGATACGCAGTATTTT. It yields the protein CASSSGLAGTADTQYF.

This chain uses TRBV5-1 with TRBJ1-1, with D possibly being TRBD1 (5 bases). The CDR3 is 17 residues long. Germline CDR1 SGHRS, CDR2 YFSETQ. V was shortened by 4 bases and J by 0 bases, with 19 bases between the two germline ends. CDR3: CASSTLRGGNMNTEAFF. DNA for the CDR3: TGCGCCAGCAGCACCCTACGGGGGGGGAACATGAACACTGAAGCTTTCTTT.

This chain joins TRBV7-6 and TRBJ1-1; perhaps TRBD1 as D (5 bases). The ends were cut back, 5 bases at V and 1 base at J, with 11 bases in the middle. The CDR3 length is 14 residues. Germline V gene data show CDR1 as SGHVS and CDR2 as FNYEAQ. CDR3 loop: CASSLRQRNTEAFF. DNA of the CDR3: TGTGCCAGCAGCCTCAGACAGAGGAACACTGAAGCTTTCTTT.

The chain uses TRBV5-1 and TRBJ2-7; D might be TRBD1 or TRBD2, each matching 5 bases. The J call may be wrong; the DNA end is better matched by TRBJ2-5. Germline CDR1 reads SGHRS; CDR2 reads YFSETQ. This CDR3 spans 13 amino acids. CDR3 region: CASSRDGAETQYF. As DNA, the CDR3 is TGCGCCAGCAGCCGGGACGGGGCGGAGACCCAGTACTTC.

The chain recombines TRBV12-3 or TRBV12-4 with TRBJ2-7; the match to TRBD1 covers 8 bases. CDR3 length: 14 residues. After removal of 5 bases from V and 3 bases from J, the junction contained 6 bases not matched to a gene. CDR3 in DNA: TGTGCCAGCAGTGTGGGGGACAGGCTCTACGAGCAGTACTTC. Its protein is CASSVGDRLYEQYF.

The chain combines TRBV7-2 with TRBJ1-5; D call uncertain. This CDR3 is 13 amino acids long. V lost 0 bases and J lost 3, with 3 bases in between. The germline CDR1 and CDR2 sequences are SGHTA and FQGNSA. CDR3 amino acids: CASSLAINQPQHF. CDR3 nucleotide sequence: TGTGCCAGCAGCTTAGCGATCAATCAGCCCCAGCATTTT.

The chain joins TRBV10-3 to TRBJ2-3; 10 bases match TRBD1. The ends lost 10 bases at V and 2 bases at J; junction bases unmatched: 6. The CDR3 spans 14 residues. Germline V CDR1 and CDR2: ENHRY, SYGVKD. Here the CDR3 reads CATWDRGITDTQYF. The DNA for the CDR3 is TGTGCCACCTGGGACAGGGGAATCACAGATACGCAGTATTTT.

This chain connects TRBV5-1 to TRBJ2-5; D is possibly TRBD1 or TRBD2 (5 bases each). The V gene lost 4 bases and the J gene lost 10 bases, with 20 bases spanning the gap. Germline loops: CDR1 SGHRS, CDR2 YFSETQ. The CDR3 runs 14 residues. The chain's CDR3 is CASSGGSPGTLQYF. The DNA of the CDR3 is TGCGCCAGCAGCGGAGGATCCCCCGGGACCCTCCAGTACTTC.

J is TRBJ2-1 and V is TRBV7-2; TRBD1 aligns across 9 bases. V lost 6 bases, J lost 2 bases, and 5 bases stayed unmatched. CDR1 SGHTA and CDR2 FQGNSA come from the germline V gene. This CDR3 is 15 amino acids long. This CDR3 is CASRWDRATYNEQFF. The DNA of the CDR3 is TGTGCCAGCAGATGGGACAGGGCCACCTACAATGAGCAGTTCTTC. The full variable domain, in which reference TRBV7-2 and TRBJ2-1 provide the parts outside the CDR3, is GAGVSQSPSNKVTEKGKDVELRCDPISGHTALYWYRQSLGQGLEFLIYFQGNSAPDKSGLPSDRFSAERTGGSVSTLTIQRTQQEDSAVYLCASRWDRATYNEQFFGPGTRLTVL.

As regards this clonotype: The junction departs from germline at one end; a sequencing error may be responsible. The chain uses TRBV19 and TRBJ2-1, with a tentative D call TRBD2 (5 bases). This CDR3 is built from 13 residues. CDR1 and CDR2 (germline): LNHDA, SQIVND (reference sequence). CDR3 DNA sequence: TGTACCAGTTCCCCCAGAGCGGTGAATGAGCAGTTCTTC. As protein: CTSSPRAVNEQFF.

Only a few counts were recorded for this clonotype. J is TRBJ1-1 and V is TRBV5-6; TRBD1 agrees at 10 bases. The CDR3 contains 16 residues. Trimming took 4 bases from V and 3 from J; bases not matched to a gene: 9. Germline CDR1 is SGHDT and CDR2 is YYEEEE. The CDR3 here is CASSPTGGAGYTEAFF. The CDR3 DNA is TGTGCCAGCAGCCCGACAGGGGGCGCCGGGTACACTGAAGCTTTCTTT.

This clonotype was recorded a few times. The rearrangement uses TRBV10-3 and TRBJ1-6, with 7 bases lining up with TRBD1. This CDR3 region has 13 residues. The germline V gene has CDR1 ENHRY and CDR2 SYGVKD. Germline trimming cut 6 bases from V and 6 bases from J; bases unmatched to any gene: 2. CDR3 bases: TGTGCCATCAGCCGGGACAGTAATTCACCCCTCCACTTT. Amino acid sequence: CAISRDSNSPLHF.

V is TRBV5-6 and J is TRBJ1-1, with 9 nucleotides matching TRBD1. After removal of 7 bases from V and 5 bases from J, the junction contained 6 bases not matched to a gene. The germline gives CDR1 SGHDT, CDR2 YYEEEE. The CDR3 extends over 13 amino acids. CDR3 sequence reads: CASLTGGRTEAFF. CDR3 DNA sequence: TGTGCCAGCTTGACAGGGGGTAGGACTGAAGCTTTCTTT. Supplemented by reference TRBV5-6 and TRBJ1-1, the full variable domain reads DAGVTQSPTHLIKTRGQQVTLRCSPKSGHDTVSWYQQALGQGPQFIFQYYEEEERQRGNFPDRFSGHQFPNYSSELNVNALLLGDSALYLCASLTGGRTEAFFGQGTRLTVV.

The count of this clonotype is one. The CDR3 region is CASSQDRTGGAPYNEQFF. In DNA, the CDR3 is TGTGCCAGCAGCCAAGATCGCACAGGGGGCGCCCCCTACAATGAGCAGTTCTTC. This chain uses TRBV3-1 with TRBJ2-1, with 9 nucleotides matching TRBD1. CDR1 LGHDT and CDR2 YNNKEL come from the germline V gene (reference sequence). The CDR3 sequence is 18 residues long. V shed 0 bases and J 2 bases; nucleotides not matched to a gene: 8.